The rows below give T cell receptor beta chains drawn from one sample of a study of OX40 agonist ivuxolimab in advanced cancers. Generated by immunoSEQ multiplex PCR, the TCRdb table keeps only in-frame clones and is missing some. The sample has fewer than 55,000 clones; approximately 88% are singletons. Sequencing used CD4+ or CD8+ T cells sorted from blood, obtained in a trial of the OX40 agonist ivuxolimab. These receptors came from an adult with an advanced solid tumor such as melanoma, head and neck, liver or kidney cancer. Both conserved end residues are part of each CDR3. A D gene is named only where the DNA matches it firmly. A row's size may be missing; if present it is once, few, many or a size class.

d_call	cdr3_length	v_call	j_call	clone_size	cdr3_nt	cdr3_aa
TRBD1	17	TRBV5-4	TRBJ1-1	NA	TGTGCCAGCAGCTCACTTGGACAGGGGAGACCGAACACTGAAGCTTTCTTT	CASSSLGQGRPNTEAFF
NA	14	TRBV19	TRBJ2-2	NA	TGTGCCAGTAGTACCCCAGGGTGGGCCGGGGAGCTGTTTTTT	CASSTPGWAGELFF
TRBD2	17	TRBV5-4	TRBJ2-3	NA	TGTGCCAGCACCGAGCTACTACTAGCGGGGGGCACAGATACGCAGTATTTT	CASTELLLAGGTDTQYF
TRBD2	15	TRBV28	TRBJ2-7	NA	TGTGCCAGCAGCCGAATCCTAGCGGTCTCCTACGAGCAGTACTTC	CASSRILAVSYEQYF
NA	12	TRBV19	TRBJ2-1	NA	TGTGCCAGTAGGGGGTCGGGGAATGAGCAGTTCTTC	CASRGSGNEQFF
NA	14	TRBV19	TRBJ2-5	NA	TGTGCCAGTAGTATACCTCTGGAGTGGGAGACCCAGTACTTC	CASSIPLEWETQYF
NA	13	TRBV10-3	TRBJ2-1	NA	TGTGCCATTACGGGGGGCCTCTACAATGAGCAGTTCTTC	CAITGGLYNEQFF
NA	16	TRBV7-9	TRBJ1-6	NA	TGTGCCAGCAGCGCAAATGGCAGGGAAGGCTCAGATTCCCTCCACTTT	CASSANGREGSDSLHF
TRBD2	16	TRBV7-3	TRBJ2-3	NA	TGTGCCAGCAGCCCCGACCCTAGCGGGGGGAGGGATACGCAGTATTTT	CASSPDPSGGRDTQYF
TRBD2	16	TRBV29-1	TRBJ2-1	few	TGCAGCGTTGAGGGTAGCGGGAGGTTGACCTACAATGAGCAGTTCTTC	CSVEGSGRLTYNEQFF
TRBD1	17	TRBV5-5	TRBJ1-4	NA	TGTGCCAGCAGTTTATTGCCAACGGGACAGGGGGCTGAAAAACTGTTTTTT	CASSLLPTGQGAEKLFF
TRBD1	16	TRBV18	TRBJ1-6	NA	TGTGCCAGCTCACCAACGTCCGGGACAGCCAATTCACCCCTCCACTTT	CASSPTSGTANSPLHF
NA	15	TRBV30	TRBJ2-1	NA	TGTGCCTGGAGTGGGTTTGGGGCGGCGAGCAATGAGCAGTTCTTC	CAWSGFGAASNEQFF
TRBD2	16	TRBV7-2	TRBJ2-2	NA	TGTGCCAGCAGCCCCGGGACTAGCGGACTCACCGGGGAGCTGTTTTTT	CASSPGTSGLTGELFF
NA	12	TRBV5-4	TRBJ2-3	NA	TGTGCCAGCAGCTGGAACACAGATACGCAGTATTTT	CASSWNTDTQYF
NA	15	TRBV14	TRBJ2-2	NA	TGTGCCAGCAGCCAAGATAGGCTTTACACCGGGGAGCTGTTTTTT	CASSQDRLYTGELFF
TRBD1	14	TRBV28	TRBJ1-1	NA	TGTGCCAGCAGTTCTCGCAGACAGGGGCTCGAAGCTTTCTTT	CASSSRRQGLEAFF
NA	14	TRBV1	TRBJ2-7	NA	TGCACCAGCACTGGGGGACAGTTACCTTACGAGCAGTACTTC	CTSTGGQLPYEQYF
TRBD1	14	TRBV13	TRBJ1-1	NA	TGTGCCAGCAGAAGAGGGGGCGCGGACACTGAAGCTTTCTTT	CASRRGGADTEAFF
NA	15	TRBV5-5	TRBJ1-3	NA	TGTGCCAGCAGCTTGTTTTTTGTCTCTGGAAACACCATATATTTT	CASSLFFVSGNTIYF
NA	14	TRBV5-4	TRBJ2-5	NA	TGTGCCAGCAGCTTGGGGGGCACTCAAGAGACCCAGTACTTC	CASSLGGTQETQYF
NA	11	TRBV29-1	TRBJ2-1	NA	TGCAGCGTCGAGCGCCACAATGAGCAGTTCTTC	CSVERHNEQFF
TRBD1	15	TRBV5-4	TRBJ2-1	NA	TGTGCCAGCAGCGAGGGACAGGGAGGCTATAATGAGCAGTTCTTC	CASSEGQGGYNEQFF
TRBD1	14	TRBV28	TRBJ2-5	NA	TGTGCCAGCAGTCCGGGGACAGGGAAAGAGACCCAGTACTTC	CASSPGTGKETQYF
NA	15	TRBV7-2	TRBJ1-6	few	TGTGCCAGCAGCTTGCAGGGCCTTGATAATTCACCCCTCCACTTT	CASSLQGLDNSPLHF
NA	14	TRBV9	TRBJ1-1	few	TGTGCCAGCAGCGTAGCCCCAATGAACACTGAAGCTTTCTTT	CASSVAPMNTEAFF
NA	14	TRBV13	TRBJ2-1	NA	TGTGCCAGCAGCTTAGAGCGCAGCGCGGGTGAGCAGTTCTTC	CASSLERSAGEQFF
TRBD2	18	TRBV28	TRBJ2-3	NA	TGTGCCAGCAGTTCACCGGGGGGACTAGCGGGAGACCCAGATACGCAGTATTTT	CASSSPGGLAGDPDTQYF
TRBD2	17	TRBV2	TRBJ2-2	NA	TGTGCCAGCAGTGACCCCACTAGCGGGAGTTACACCGGGGAGCTGTTTTTT	CASSDPTSGSYTGELFF
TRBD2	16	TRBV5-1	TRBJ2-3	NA	TGCGCCAGCAGCCCGCCGCTAGCGGGAGTCGCAGATACGCAGTATTTT	CASSPPLAGVADTQYF
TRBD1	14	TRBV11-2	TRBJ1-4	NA	TGTGCCAGCAGCCGGAGGGGGACAGATGAAAAACTGTTTTTT	CASSRRGTDEKLFF
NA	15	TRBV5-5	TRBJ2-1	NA	TGTGCCAGCAGCTTGACGATGGACAGCTTGGGGGAGCAGTTCTTC	CASSLTMDSLGEQFF
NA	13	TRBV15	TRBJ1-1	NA	TGTGCCACCAGCATCCGGGTGAACACTGAAGCTTTCTTT	CATSIRVNTEAFF
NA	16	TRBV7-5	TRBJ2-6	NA	TGTGCCAGAATTAAAAGTAGACAAAGTCGGGCCAACGTCCTGACTTTC	CARIKSRQSRANVLTF
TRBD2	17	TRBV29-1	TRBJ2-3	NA	TGCAGCGCTGGAGGGGAGCGGGGGGCCTCTAGCACAGATACGCAGTATTTT	CSAGGERGASSTDTQYF
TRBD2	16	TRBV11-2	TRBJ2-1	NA	TGTGCCAGCAGCTTAGAGGGGACTAGCGGGTACAATGAGCAGTTCTTC	CASSLEGTSGYNEQFF
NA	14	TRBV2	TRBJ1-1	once	TGTGCCAGCAGTGATGGGGGGGCGAACACTGAAGCTTTCTTT	CASSDGGANTEAFF
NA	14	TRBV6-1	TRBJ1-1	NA	TGTGCCAGCAGTCGGGGGGCCTTGAACACTGAAGCTTTCTTT	CASSRGALNTEAFF
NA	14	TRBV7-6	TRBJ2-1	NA	TGTGCCAGCAGCTTGGTTGGGGGGAACAATGAGCAGTTCTTC	CASSLVGGNNEQFF
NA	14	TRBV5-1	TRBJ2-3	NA	TGCGCCAGCAGAATTTCCCCACACACAGATACGCAGTATTTT	CASRISPHTDTQYF
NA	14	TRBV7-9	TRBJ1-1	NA	TGTGCCAGCAGCTTCTCAGGGGCGGGGACTGAAGCTTTCTTT	CASSFSGAGTEAFF
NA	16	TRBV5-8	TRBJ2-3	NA	TGTGCCAGCAGCTCATCGCGGGGCCTCGGATCAGATACGCAGTATTTT	CASSSSRGLGSDTQYF
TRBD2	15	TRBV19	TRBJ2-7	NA	TGTGCCAGTAGTCCCACCGGACTAGGCACCTACGAGCAGTACTTC	CASSPTGLGTYEQYF
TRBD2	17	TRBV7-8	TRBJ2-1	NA	TGTGCCAGCAGCTTAGCCCTAGCGGGAGGGATATACAATGAGCAGTTCTTC	CASSLALAGGIYNEQFF
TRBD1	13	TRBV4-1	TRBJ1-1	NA	TGCGCCAGCAGCCCCACAGGGGTCTCTGAAGCTTTCTTT	CASSPTGVSEAFF
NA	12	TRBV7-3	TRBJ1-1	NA	TGTGCCAGCAGCTCCGGGACACCACAAGCTTTCTTT	CASSSGTPQAFF
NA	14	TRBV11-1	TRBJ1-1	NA	TGTGCCAGCAGCTTAAACCCCTATTACACTGAAGCTTTCTTT	CASSLNPYYTEAFF
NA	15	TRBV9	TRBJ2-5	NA	TGTGCCAGCAGCGTATTCAGCGGGTTACAAGAGACCCAGTACTTC	CASSVFSGLQETQYF
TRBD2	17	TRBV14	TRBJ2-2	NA	TGTGCCAGCAGCCAAGGAAAAGCGGGATGGGAAACCGGGGAGCTGTTTTTT	CASSQGKAGWETGELFF
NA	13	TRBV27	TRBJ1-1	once	TGTGCCAGCGGAAAAGGGGGGTCCACTGAAGCTTTCTTT	CASGKGGSTEAFF
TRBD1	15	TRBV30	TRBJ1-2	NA	TGTGCCTCCCGATCTATGACAACTCAGGGGGGTGGCTACACCTTC	CASRSMTTQGGGYTF
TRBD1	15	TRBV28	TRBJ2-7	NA	TGTGCCAGCAGTGGACCCGGGACAGGGAACTACGAGCAGTACTTC	CASSGPGTGNYEQYF
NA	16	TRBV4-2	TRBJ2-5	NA	TGTGCCAGCAGCCAAAAGCTGGAGGGGGGACAAGAGACCCAGTACTTC	CASSQKLEGGQETQYF